A single sample gave rise to the 3 T cell receptor beta chains below, sequenced in a study of Graves' ophthalmopathy and Graves' hyperthyroidism. The authors amplified TCR beta CDR3 regions from RNA transcripts. The authors performed first-round RT-PCR with HTBI primers and then a second-round multiplex PCR. TCRdb fed the multiplex PCR reads into MiXCR, producing one record per CDR3 protein. The top ten hold approximately 7% of the sample, which has over 500,000 distinct CDR3 sequences, approximately 21% seen once. What was sequenced was peripheral blood. These receptors were taken from a woman younger than 35 with stable Graves' hyperthyroidism. Some clones in this sample may be carry-over from other donors' samples.

This clonotype was counted at least ten times. In nucleotides, the CDR3 is TGTGCCAGCAGTCCCCTCCCGCGCGCCACTGAAGCTTTCTTT. Translating it yields CASSPLPRATEAFF. The chain joins TRBV27 to TRBJ1-1; D gene unclear. The V gene lost 5 bases and the J gene lost 4 bases, with 14 bases spanning the gap. Germline V gene lookup returns CDR1 MNHEY and CDR2 SMNVEV (reference sequence). CDR3 length: 14 residues.

This clonotype was counted ten times or more. J is TRBJ2-6 and V is TRBV10-3, with D perhaps matching TRBD1 (5 bases). Germline V gene lookup returns CDR1 ENHRY and CDR2 SYGVKD. The CDR3 is 16 amino acids. V was clipped by 10 bases and J by 0 bases, with 16 bases between them. In DNA, the CDR3 is TGTGCCACATCACAGGTGGTCAGCTCTGGGGCCAACGTCCTGACTTTC. It specifies CATSQVVSSGANVLTF.

This clonotype was seen repeatedly, ten times or more. The chain joins TRBV6-1 to TRBJ2-7; 7 bases line up with TRBD2. V was clipped by 3 bases and J by 3 bases; unmatched bases: 5. From germline, CDR1 is MNHNS and CDR2 SASEGT. CDR3 length: 14 amino acids. This chain's CDR3 is CASSEEGTIYEQYF. CDR3 nucleotide sequence: TGTGCCAGCAGTGAGGAAGGGACTATCTACGAGCAGTACTTC.